The 2 T cell receptor beta chains reported below all come from one sample, sequenced in a study of identical twins. Each CDR3 protein gets one entry after TCRdb re-called the 5' RACE reads with MiXCR. The sample carries hundreds of thousands of distinct CDR3 sequences, approximately 13% recorded once. This same sample was also part of a study on yellow fever vaccine responses in identical twins.

The sample was PBMCs. Receptors originate from a young woman in good health.

The chain's CDR3 is CASSQDGGLDTQYF. The CDR3 region has the DNA TGCGCCAGCAGCCAAGATGGAGGGTTGGATACGCAGTATTTT. This chain links TRBV4-1 with TRBJ2-3; tentative D call: TRBD2 (6 bases). Between the trimmed V and J ends, which lost 0 bases and 6 bases, there was a span of 10 bases. Germline CDR1 reads MGHRA; CDR2 reads YSYEKL. The CDR3 covers 14 residues.

The table lists this clonotype with a few counts. One end of the junction varies from germline; a read error may be responsible. The genes are TRBV10-3 and TRBJ1-2, with 11 nucleotides matching TRBD1. The CDR3 runs 12 residues. Germline-derived CDR1 and CDR2 are ENHRY and SYGVKD. For the CDR3, the DNA is TGTGCCATCAGTGGGGACAGGGGGAAGTATCTTTTC. Protein product: CAISGDRGKYLF.